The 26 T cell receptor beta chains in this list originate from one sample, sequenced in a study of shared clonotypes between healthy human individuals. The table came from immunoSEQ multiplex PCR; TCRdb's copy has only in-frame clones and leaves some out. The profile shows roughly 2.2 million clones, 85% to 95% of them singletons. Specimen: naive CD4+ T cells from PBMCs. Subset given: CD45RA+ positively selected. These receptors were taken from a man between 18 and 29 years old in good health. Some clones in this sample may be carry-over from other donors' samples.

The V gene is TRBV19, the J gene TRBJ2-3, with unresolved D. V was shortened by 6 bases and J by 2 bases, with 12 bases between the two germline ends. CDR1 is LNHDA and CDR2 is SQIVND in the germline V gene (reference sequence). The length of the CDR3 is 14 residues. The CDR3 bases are TGTGCCAGTAGCCAGGCAGGTAACACAGATACGCAGTATTTT. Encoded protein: CASSQAGNTDTQYF.

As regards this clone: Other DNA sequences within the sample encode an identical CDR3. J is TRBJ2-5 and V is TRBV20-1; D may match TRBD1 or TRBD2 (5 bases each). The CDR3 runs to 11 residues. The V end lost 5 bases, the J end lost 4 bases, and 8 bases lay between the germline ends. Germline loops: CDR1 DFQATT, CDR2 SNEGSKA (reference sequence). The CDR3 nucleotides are TGCAGTGCTCTGAGGGGAGAGACCCAGTACTTC. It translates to CSALRGETQYF.

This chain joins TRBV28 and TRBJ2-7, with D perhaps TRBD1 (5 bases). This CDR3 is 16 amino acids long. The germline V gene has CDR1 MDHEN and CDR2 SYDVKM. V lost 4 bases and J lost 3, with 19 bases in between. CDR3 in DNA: TGTGCCAGCAGTTCGCCCCCCCGGACACCTTTCTACGAGCAGTACTTC. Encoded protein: CASSSPPRTPFYEQYF. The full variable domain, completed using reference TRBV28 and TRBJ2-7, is DVKVTQSSRYLVKRTGEKVFLECVQDMDHENMFWYRQDPGLGLRLIYFSYDVKMKEKGDIPEGYSVSREKKERFSLILESASTNQTSMYLCASSSPPRTPFYEQYFGPGTRLTVT.

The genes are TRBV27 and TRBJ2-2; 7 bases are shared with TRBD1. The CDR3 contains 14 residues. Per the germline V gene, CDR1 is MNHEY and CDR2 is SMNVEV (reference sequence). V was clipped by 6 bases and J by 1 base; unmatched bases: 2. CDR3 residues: CASRTGRNTGELFF. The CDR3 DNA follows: TGTGCCAGCAGGACAGGGAGGAACACCGGGGAGCTGTTTTTT.

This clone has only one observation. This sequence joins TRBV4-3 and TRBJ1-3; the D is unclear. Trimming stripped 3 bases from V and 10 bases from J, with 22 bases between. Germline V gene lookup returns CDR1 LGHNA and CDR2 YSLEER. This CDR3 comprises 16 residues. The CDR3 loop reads CASSHSSSGDRGTIYF. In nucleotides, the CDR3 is TGCGCCAGCAGCCATAGCTCTTCCGGCGATAGAGGAACCATATATTTT.

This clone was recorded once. This chain's CDR3 is CASSPDRVGFQPQHF. CDR3 nucleotide sequence: TGTGCCAGCAGCCCAGACAGGGTAGGTTTTCAGCCCCAGCATTTT. The chain uses TRBV28 and TRBJ1-5; 7 bases are a match to TRBD1. Germline CDR1 is MDHEN and CDR2 is SYDVKM. This CDR3 has 15 residues. With V trimmed by 6 bases and J by 6 bases, 11 bases remained unmatched.

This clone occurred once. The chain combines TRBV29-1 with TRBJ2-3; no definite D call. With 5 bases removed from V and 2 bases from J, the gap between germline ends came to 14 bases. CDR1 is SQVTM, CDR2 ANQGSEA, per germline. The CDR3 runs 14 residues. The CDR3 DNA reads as TGCAGCGTTCTAGGGCACTATACCACAGATACGCAGTATTTT. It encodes CSVLGHYTTDTQYF.

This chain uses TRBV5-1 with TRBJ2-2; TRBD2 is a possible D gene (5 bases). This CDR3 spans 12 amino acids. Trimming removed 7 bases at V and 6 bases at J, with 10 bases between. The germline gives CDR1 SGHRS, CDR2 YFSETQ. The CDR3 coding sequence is TGCGCCAGCGGGTTGGAGGCCGGGGAGCTGTTTTTT. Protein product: CASGLEAGELFF.

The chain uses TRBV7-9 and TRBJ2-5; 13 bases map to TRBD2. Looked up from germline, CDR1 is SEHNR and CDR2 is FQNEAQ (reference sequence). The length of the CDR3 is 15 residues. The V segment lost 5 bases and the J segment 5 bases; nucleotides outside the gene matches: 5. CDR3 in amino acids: CASSIPTSGGETQYF. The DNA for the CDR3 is TGTGCCAGCAGCATACCGACTAGCGGGGGGGAGACCCAGTACTTC.

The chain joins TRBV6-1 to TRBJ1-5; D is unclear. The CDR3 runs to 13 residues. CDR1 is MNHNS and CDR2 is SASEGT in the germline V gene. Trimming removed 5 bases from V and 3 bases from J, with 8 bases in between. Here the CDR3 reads CASSPGYNQPQHF. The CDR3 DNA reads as TGTGCCAGCAGTCCGGGGTACAATCAGCCCCAGCATTTT.

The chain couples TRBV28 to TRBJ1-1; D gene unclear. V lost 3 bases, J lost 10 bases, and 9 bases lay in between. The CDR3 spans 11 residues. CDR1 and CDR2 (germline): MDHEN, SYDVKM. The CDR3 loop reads CASSFNRLAFF. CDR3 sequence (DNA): TGTGCCAGCAGTTTTAACCGATTAGCTTTCTTT.

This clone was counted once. This CDR3 is CASSLVTGGNTEAFF. The CDR3 nucleotides are TGTGCCAGCAGCCTAGTGACAGGGGGCAACACTGAAGCTTTCTTT. The chain carries TRBV7-9 and TRBJ1-1, with TRBD1 matching over 10 bases. With V trimmed by 5 bases and J by 2 bases, 5 bases remained unmatched. From germline, CDR1 is SEHNR and CDR2 FQNEAQ (reference sequence). The CDR3 runs to 15 residues.

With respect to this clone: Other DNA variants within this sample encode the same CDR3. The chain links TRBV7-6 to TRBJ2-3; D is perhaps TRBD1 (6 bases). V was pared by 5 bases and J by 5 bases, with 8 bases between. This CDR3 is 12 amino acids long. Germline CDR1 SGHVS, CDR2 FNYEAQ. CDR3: CASSPDRDTQYF. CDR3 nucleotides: TGTGCCAGCAGCCCGGACAGAGATACGCAGTATTTT.

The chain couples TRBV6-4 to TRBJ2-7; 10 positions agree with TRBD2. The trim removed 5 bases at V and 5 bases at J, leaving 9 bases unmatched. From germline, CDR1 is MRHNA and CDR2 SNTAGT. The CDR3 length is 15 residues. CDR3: CASSLGAGGIHEQYF. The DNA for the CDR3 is TGTGCCAGCAGTCTGGGAGCGGGAGGGATTCACGAGCAGTACTTC.

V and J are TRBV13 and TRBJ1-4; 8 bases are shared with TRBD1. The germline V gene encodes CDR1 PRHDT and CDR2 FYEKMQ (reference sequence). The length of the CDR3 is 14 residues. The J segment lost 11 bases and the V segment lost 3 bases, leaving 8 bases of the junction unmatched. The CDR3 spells CASSLDRALGKLFF. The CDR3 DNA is TGTGCCAGCAGCTTGGACAGGGCCCTTGGGAAACTGTTTTTT.

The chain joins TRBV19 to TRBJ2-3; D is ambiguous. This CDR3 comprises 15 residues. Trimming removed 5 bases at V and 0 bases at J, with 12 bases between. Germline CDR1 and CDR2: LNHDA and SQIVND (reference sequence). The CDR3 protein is CASSPRRSSTDTQYF. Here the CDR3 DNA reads TGTGCCAGTAGTCCCCGACGGAGTAGCACAGATACGCAGTATTTT.

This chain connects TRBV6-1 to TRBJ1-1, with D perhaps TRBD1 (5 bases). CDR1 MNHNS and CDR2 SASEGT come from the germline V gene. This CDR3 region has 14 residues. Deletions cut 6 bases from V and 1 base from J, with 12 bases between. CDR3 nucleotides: TGTGCCAGCAGAGAGGGACGTAGGAACACTGAAGCTTTCTTT. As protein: CASREGRRNTEAFF.

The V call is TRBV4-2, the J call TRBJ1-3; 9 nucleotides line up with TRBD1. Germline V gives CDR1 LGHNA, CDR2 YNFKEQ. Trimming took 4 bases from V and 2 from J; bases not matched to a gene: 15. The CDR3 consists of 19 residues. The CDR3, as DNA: TGTGCCAGCAGCCGCCTGTTGACCCGTAACAGGGGGCCTGGAAACACCATATATTTT. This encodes CASSRLLTRNRGPGNTIYF.

The CDR3 protein is CASSLGGVYNEQFF. In nucleotides, the CDR3 is TGTGCCAGCAGCTTAGGAGGGGTCTACAATGAGCAGTTCTTC. The chain combines TRBV11-3 with TRBJ2-1, with D tentatively TRBD1 or TRBD2 (5 bases each). The V end was cut by 1 base, the J end by 3 bases, with 7 bases between. CDR3 length: 14 amino acids. Germline V gene data show CDR1 as SGHNT and CDR2 as YENEEA.

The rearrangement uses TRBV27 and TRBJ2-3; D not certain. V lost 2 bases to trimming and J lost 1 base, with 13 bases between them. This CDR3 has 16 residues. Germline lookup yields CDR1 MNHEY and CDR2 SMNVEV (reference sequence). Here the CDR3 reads CASSLRKLAGTDTQYF. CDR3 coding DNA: TGTGCCAGCAGTTTACGGAAGTTGGCAGGCACAGATACGCAGTATTTT.

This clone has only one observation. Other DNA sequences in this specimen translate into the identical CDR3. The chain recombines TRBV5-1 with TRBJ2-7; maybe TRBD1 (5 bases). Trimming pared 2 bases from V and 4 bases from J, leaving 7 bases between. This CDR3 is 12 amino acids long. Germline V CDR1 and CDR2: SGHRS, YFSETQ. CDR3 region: CASSFPGYEQYF. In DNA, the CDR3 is TGCGCCAGCAGCTTTCCAGGGTACGAGCAGTACTTC.

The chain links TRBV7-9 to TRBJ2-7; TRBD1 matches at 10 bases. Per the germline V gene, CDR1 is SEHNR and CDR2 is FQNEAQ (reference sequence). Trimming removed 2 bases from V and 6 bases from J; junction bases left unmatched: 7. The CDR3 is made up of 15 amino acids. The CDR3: CASSLSVGTGVEQYF. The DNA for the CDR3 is TGTGCCAGCAGCTTATCGGTAGGGACAGGGGTCGAGCAGTACTTC.

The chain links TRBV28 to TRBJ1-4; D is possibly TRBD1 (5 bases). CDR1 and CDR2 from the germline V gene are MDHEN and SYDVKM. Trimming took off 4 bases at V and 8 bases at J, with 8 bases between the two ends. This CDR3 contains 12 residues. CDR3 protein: CASSSGLEKLFF. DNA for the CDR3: TGTGCCAGCAGTTCAGGGCTGGAAAAACTGTTTTTT. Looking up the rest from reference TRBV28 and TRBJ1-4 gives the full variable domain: DVKVTQSSRYLVKRTGEKVFLECVQDMDHENMFWYRQDPGLGLRLIYFSYDVKMKEKGDIPEGYSVSREKKERFSLILESASTNQTSMYLCASSSGLEKLFFGSGTQLSVL.

The CDR3, as DNA: TGTGCCAGCAGGGAATGGACCGTACAGCGGGAGAGGTCCAAAAACATTCAGTACTTC. This sequence encodes CASREWTVQRERSKNIQYF. The chain carries TRBV6-1 and TRBJ2-4; TRBD2 matches at 8 bases. J was trimmed by 2 bases and V by 6 bases; bases with no gene match: 18. CDR3 size: 19 residues. Germline loops: CDR1 MNHNS, CDR2 SASEGT.

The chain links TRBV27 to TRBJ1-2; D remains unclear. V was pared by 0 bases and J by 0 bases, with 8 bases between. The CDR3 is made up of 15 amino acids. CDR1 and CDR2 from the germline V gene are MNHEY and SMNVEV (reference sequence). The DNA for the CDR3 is TGTGCCAGCAGTTTATCGCCCAGCCCTAACTATGGCTACACCTTC. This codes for CASSLSPSPNYGYTF.

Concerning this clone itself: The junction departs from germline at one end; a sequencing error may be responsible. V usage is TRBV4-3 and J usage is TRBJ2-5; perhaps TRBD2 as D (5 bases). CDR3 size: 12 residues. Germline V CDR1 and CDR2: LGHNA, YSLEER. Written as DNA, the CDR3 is TGCGCCAGCAGCAAAGAGGGAGAGACCCAGTACTTC. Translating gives CASSKEGETQYF.